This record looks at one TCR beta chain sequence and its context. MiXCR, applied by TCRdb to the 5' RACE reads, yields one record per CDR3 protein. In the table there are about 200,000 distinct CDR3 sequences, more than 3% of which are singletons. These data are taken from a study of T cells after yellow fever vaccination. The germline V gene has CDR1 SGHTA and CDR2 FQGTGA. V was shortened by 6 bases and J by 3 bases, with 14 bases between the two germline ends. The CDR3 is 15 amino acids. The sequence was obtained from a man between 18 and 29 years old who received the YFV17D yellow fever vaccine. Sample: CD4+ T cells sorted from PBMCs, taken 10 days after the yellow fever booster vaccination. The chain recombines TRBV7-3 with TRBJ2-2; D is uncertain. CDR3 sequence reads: CASRNAPADTGELFF. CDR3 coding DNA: TGTGCCAGCAGAAACGCCCCGGCCGACACCGGGGAGCTGTTTTTT.